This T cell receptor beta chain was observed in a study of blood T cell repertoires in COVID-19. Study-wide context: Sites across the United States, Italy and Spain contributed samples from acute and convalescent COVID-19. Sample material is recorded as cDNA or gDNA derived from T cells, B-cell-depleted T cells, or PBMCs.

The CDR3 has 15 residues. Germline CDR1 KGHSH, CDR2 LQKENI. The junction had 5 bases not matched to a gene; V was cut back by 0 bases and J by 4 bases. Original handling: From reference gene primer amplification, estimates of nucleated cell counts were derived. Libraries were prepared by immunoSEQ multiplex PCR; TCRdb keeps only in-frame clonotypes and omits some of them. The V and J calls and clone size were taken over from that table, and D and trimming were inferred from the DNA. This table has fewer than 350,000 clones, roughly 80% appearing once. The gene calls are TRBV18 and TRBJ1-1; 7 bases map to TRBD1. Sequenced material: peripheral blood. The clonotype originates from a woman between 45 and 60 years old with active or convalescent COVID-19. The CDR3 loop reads CASSPPGGSITEAFF. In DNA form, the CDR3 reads TGTGCCAGCTCACCACCAGGGGGCTCGATCACTGAAGCTTTCTTT.